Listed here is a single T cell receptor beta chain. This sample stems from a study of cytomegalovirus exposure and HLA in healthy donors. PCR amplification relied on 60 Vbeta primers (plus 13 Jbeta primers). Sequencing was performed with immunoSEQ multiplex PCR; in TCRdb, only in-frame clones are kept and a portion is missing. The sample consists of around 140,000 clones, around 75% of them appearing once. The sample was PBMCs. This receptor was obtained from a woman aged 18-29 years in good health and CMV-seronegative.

The CDR3: CASSLGQWETQYF. CDR3 in DNA: TGTGCCAGCAGCTTAGGTCAGTGGGAGACCCAGTACTTC. This rearrangement joins TRBV7-9 to TRBJ2-5; D is ambiguous. This CDR3 has 13 amino acids. Looked up from germline, CDR1 is SEHNR and CDR2 is FQNEAQ (reference sequence). V was shortened by 1 base and J by 5 bases, with 8 bases between the two germline ends.